This record covers a single T cell receptor (beta chain). This specimen comes from a study of blood T cell repertoires in COVID-19. The method was immunoSEQ multiplex PCR; TCRdb's version includes in-frame clones alone and lacks a portion of them. The sample contains about 140,000 clones, 75% to 90% of which appear only once. V lost 2 bases to trimming and J lost 2 bases, with 10 bases between them. Per germline, CDR1 WSHSY and CDR2 SAAADI. The CDR3 runs 15 residues. V is TRBV10-2 and J is TRBJ2-1, with D tentatively TRBD2 (5 bases). The receptor's source is a woman between 45 and 60 years old with acute or convalescent COVID-19. Material for sequencing was peripheral blood. DNA of the CDR3: TGCGCCAGCAGTGAGGAGGGCCGAACCTACAATGAGCAGTTCTTC. Its translation: CASSEEGRTYNEQFF.